This note documents a single T cell receptor (beta chain) sequence. Clones were read by immunoSEQ multiplex PCR, and TCRdb kept only the in-frame ones, dropping some. In the table there are 17,000 or so clones, 70% of which are singletons. The data stem from a study of sequential checkpoint blockade in melanoma. Study at large: Randomization was 1:1 between first-line nivolumab→ipilimumab and ipilimumab→nivolumab. After both sequences, patients received maintenance nivolumab.

The treatment is: randomized to nivolumab then ipilimumab (arm A) or the reverse (arm B). Live CD3+CD8+ CD19− CD56− cells were sorted from PBMCs. The V end was cut by 1 base, the J end by 5 bases, with 14 bases between. The CDR3 contains 15 residues. Germline V gene sequence: CDR1 LGHNT, CDR2 FRNRAP. Sequencing used CD8+ T cells sorted from blood (inferred from file names), obtained from a patient given nivolumab and ipilimumab in sequence. V and J are TRBV12-5 and TRBJ2-5; D perhaps matches TRBD1 (5 bases). The source is a human donor with melanoma. This CDR3 reads CASGLASSGWETQYF. For the CDR3, the DNA is TGTGCTAGTGGTTTGGCTAGTTCAGGGTGGGAGACCCAGTACTTC.